This passage covers 31 T cell receptor beta chains from one sample sequenced in a study of cytomegalovirus exposure and HLA in healthy donors. The primer mix had 60 Vbeta and 13 Jbeta primers. TCRdb keeps only in-frame clones here, not all; method: immunoSEQ multiplex PCR. This table holds 110,000 to 150,000 clones, around 10% found once. Sequenced material: PBMCs. The origin of the receptors is a man in his fifties or sixties in good health and CMV-seronegative.

This clone came up a few times. V gene TRBV9 combines with J gene TRBJ2-3; D might be TRBD2 (5 bases). The CDR3 consists of 14 residues. Germline values: CDR1 SGDLS, CDR2 YYNGEE. The V end was cut by 0 bases, the J end by 1 base, with 6 bases between. In nucleotides, the CDR3 is TGTGCCAGCAGCGTAGTCGGGGGCACAGATACGCAGTATTTT. The encoded protein is CASSVVGGTDTQYF.

The chain links TRBV20-1 to TRBJ2-1; TRBD1 is a possible D gene (5 bases). CDR1 is DFQATT, CDR2 SNEGSKA, per germline (reference sequence). The germline V and J ends were trimmed by 1 base and 8 bases, with 6 bases remaining between them. The CDR3 contains 11 residues. The CDR3 spells CSARVGDEQFF. The CDR3 DNA reads TGCAGTGCTAGAGTAGGGGATGAGCAGTTCTTC.

The chain couples TRBV5-1 to TRBJ2-7; D may be TRBD1 (5 bases). This CDR3 spans 15 amino acids. Between the trimmed V and J ends, which lost 2 bases and 3 bases, there was a span of 15 bases. Germline V gene sequence: CDR1 SGHRS, CDR2 YFSETQ. The CDR3 sequence is CASSFDSSFLYEQYF. DNA of the CDR3: TGCGCCAGCAGCTTCGACAGCTCCTTCCTCTACGAGCAGTACTTC.

The chain is built from TRBV6-5 and TRBJ2-6, with D hard to call. CDR3 length equals 15 residues. CDR1 MNHEY and CDR2 SVGAGI come from the germline V gene. Trimming took off 6 bases at V and 0 bases at J, with 9 bases between the two ends. In DNA, the CDR3 is TGTGCCAGCAGGTATTCGGTCTCTGGGGCCAACGTCCTGACTTTC. The encoded protein is CASRYSVSGANVLTF.

This chain uses TRBV7-8 with TRBJ1-2; 7 bases line up with TRBD1. V lost 1 base, J lost 5 bases, and 7 bases stayed unmatched. Germline values: CDR1 SGHVS, CDR2 FQNEAQ. There are 15 residues in the CDR3. CDR3 sequence (DNA): TGTGCCAGCAGCTTAGTCAACAGGGGTTCATATGGCTACACCTTC. Translation gives CASSLVNRGSYGYTF.

This clone was found a few times. The chain employs TRBV7-3 and TRBJ2-7; 10 nucleotides agree with TRBD2. The CDR3 sequence is 18 residues long. Germline loops: CDR1 SGHTA, CDR2 FQGTGA. V was pared by 1 base and J by 3 bases, with 12 bases of the junction left unmatched. The CDR3: CASSLRPISSGSFYEQYF. Written as DNA, the CDR3 is TGTGCCAGCAGCTTAAGGCCGATCTCTAGCGGGAGCTTCTACGAGCAGTACTTC.

The chain's CDR3 is CASSMGSYVYPLHF. CDR3 in DNA: TGTGCCAGTAGTATGGGCAGCTACGTTTATCCCCTCCACTTT. The rearrangement uses TRBV19 and TRBJ1-6; no firm D call. CDR3 length: 14 residues. V lost 3 bases and J lost 13, with 16 bases in between. CDR1 and CDR2 from the germline V gene are LNHDA and SQIVND (reference sequence).

About this clone: One junction end does not reproduce the germline sequence, and a read error may be involved. This chain uses TRBV20-1 with TRBJ2-5; D gene uncertain. The CDR3 runs to 11 residues. Germline V gene data show CDR1 as DFQATT and CDR2 as SNEGSKA (reference sequence). The CDR3 sequence: CSPQHQETQYF. In DNA form, the CDR3 reads TGCAGTCCACAGCACCAGGAGACCCAGTACTTC.

This clone came up a few times. This chain links TRBV11-2 with TRBJ2-5, with TRBD1 matching over 8 bases. Per germline, CDR1 SGHAT and CDR2 FQNNGV. The ends lost 2 bases at V and 1 base at J; junction bases unmatched: 3. The CDR3 sequence is 15 residues long. The CDR3 reads CASSLPTGGQETQYF. CDR3 in DNA: TGTGCCAGCAGCTTACCTACAGGGGGCCAAGAGACCCAGTACTTC.

V is TRBV6-1 and J is TRBJ2-1, with 7 nucleotides matching TRBD2. CDR1 and CDR2 from the germline V gene are MNHNS and SASEGT. The CDR3 totals 17 residues. Trimming at V came to 0 bases and at J to 1 base, leaving 6 bases not matched to a gene. The DNA for the CDR3 is TGTGCCAGCAGTGAAGCCGTCCGAGCGGGATCCTACAATGAGCAGTTCTTC. Amino acid sequence: CASSEAVRAGSYNEQFF.

The chain carries TRBV11-2 and TRBJ2-7, with 7 bases identical to TRBD1. V shed 2 bases, J shed 7 bases, and the junction held 11 bases outside the gene matches. The CDR3 is made up of 15 amino acids. Germline V gene data show CDR1 as SGHAT and CDR2 as FQNNGV. Here the CDR3 reads CASSLLPIGGGEQYF. CDR3 nucleotide sequence: TGTGCCAGCAGCTTACTCCCGATAGGGGGCGGTGAGCAGTACTTC.

This clone showed up just a few times. CDR3 in DNA: TGTGCCAGCAGAGCAGGACAGGGCCGTTGGGAGACCCAGTACTTC. Amino acids: CASRAGQGRWETQYF. The J gene is TRBJ2-5, the V gene TRBV6-1; 8 bases line up with TRBD1. The CDR3 runs to 15 residues. From germline, CDR1 is MNHNS and CDR2 SASEGT. With V trimmed by 6 bases and J by 5 bases, 11 bases remained unmatched.

This clone was counted only a few times. The chain is built from TRBV6-5 and TRBJ2-1; D is ambiguous. V lost 6 bases, J lost 2 bases, and 8 bases lay in between. The CDR3 contains 13 residues. CDR1 and CDR2 (germline): MNHEY, SVGAGI. In DNA form, the CDR3 reads TGTGCCAGCAGACACCCCACCTACAATGAGCAGTTCTTC. Protein product: CASRHPTYNEQFF.

A word on this clone: Its ends do not fully match the called genes, so a read error is possible. The chain recombines TRBV11-2 with TRBJ2-5, with D uncertain. This CDR3 contains 13 residues. CDR1 is SGHAT and CDR2 is FQNNGV in the germline V gene. CDR3 loop: CARSFWRSENQYF. CDR3 nucleotide sequence: TGTGCCAGAAGCTTTTGGCGATCGGAGAACCAGTACTTC.

About this clone: This CDR3 is also generated by other DNA sequences in the sample. Here the CDR3 reads CASSPGGPNTGELFF. DNA for the CDR3: TGTGCCAGCAGCCCCGGCGGCCCGAACACCGGGGAGCTGTTTTTT. V and J are TRBV5-6 and TRBJ2-2; D not resolved. The CDR3 contains 15 residues. Looked up from germline, CDR1 is SGHDT and CDR2 is YYEEEE. V was clipped by 4 bases and J by 0 bases, with 10 bases between them.

The chain has TRBV5-1 and TRBJ1-1; D gene ambiguous. This CDR3 contains 15 residues. Germline V gene sequence: CDR1 SGHRS, CDR2 YFSETQ. The ends were cut back, 2 bases at V and 5 bases at J, with 16 bases in the middle. Here the CDR3 reads CASSFSPRESTEAFF. The DNA of the CDR3 is TGCGCCAGCAGCTTTTCCCCACGGGAATCGACTGAAGCTTTCTTT.

This chain connects TRBV28 to TRBJ1-3; D remains unclear. V was trimmed by 2 bases and J by 4 bases, leaving 12 bases between them. Germline V gene data show CDR1 as MDHEN and CDR2 as SYDVKM. The CDR3 contains 15 residues. The CDR3 loop is CASSLPHPGGNTIYF. As DNA, the CDR3 is TGTGCCAGCAGTTTACCCCACCCCGGGGGAAACACCATATATTTT.

In its sample, this clone was seen a few times. The rearrangement uses TRBV9 and TRBJ1-2; TRBD1 might be the D (6 bases). Trimming removed 5 bases from V and 8 bases from J, with 13 bases in between. This CDR3 spans 12 amino acids. Germline values: CDR1 SGDLS, CDR2 YYNGEE. CDR3 in amino acids: CASSPEGEGYTF. Written as DNA, the CDR3 is TGTGCCAGCAGTCCTGAGGGGGAGGGCTACACCTTC.

V and J are TRBV9 and TRBJ1-2; possibly TRBD1 for D (5 bases). V dropped 0 bases and J dropped 6 bases, with 15 bases sitting between them. Germline V gene data show CDR1 as SGDLS and CDR2 as YYNGEE. The CDR3 spans 15 residues. The CDR3 DNA is TGTGCCAGCAGCGTAGACCCGGGGGAAGTCCATGGCTACACCTTC. Protein product: CASSVDPGEVHGYTF.

In this sample, this clone turned up a few times. The chain links TRBV7-9 to TRBJ1-4; D may be TRBD1 (5 bases). Trimming took off 1 base at V and 3 bases at J, with 21 bases between the two ends. The CDR3 extends over 19 amino acids. CDR1 and CDR2 (germline): SEHNR, FQNEAQ (reference sequence). CDR3 amino acids: CASSLEGPISIYANEKLFF. The CDR3 region has the DNA TGTGCCAGCAGCTTAGAGGGGCCGATATCAATCTACGCTAATGAAAAACTGTTTTTT.

The sample holds a few counts of this clone. CDR3 residues: CASSGATSATYNEQFF. DNA for the CDR3: TGTGCCAGCAGCGGAGCTACTAGCGCAACCTACAATGAGCAGTTCTTC. This chain uses TRBV9 with TRBJ2-1, with 7 bases that match TRBD2. The CDR3 sequence is 16 residues long. Germline-derived CDR1 and CDR2 are SGDLS and YYNGEE. V trimming: 3 bases; J trimming: 2 bases; junction bases outside the gene matches: 8.

The chain combines TRBV6-4 with TRBJ2-1; TRBD2 matches 7 bases. Trimming at V came to 2 bases and at J to 9 bases, leaving 13 bases not matched to a gene. The CDR3 has 16 amino acids. Germline loops: CDR1 MRHNA, CDR2 SNTAGT. The CDR3 DNA reads TGTGCCAGCAGTGACACCGGGGCGGGAGTGTTGAGTGAGCAGTTCTTC. It translates to CASSDTGAGVLSEQFF.

The chain uses TRBV5-1 and TRBJ1-1, with D possibly matching TRBD1 (6 bases). V lost 0 bases and J lost 1, with 7 bases in between. CDR1 and CDR2 from the germline V gene are SGHRS and YFSETQ. This CDR3 contains 14 residues. The CDR3 DNA reads as TGCGCCAGCAGCTTGGGGGGGCAGAACACTGAAGCTTTCTTT. It encodes CASSLGGQNTEAFF.

This clone was seen a handful of times. The rearrangement links TRBV30 to TRBJ1-3, with 7 bases matching TRBD1. Germline CDR1 is GTSNPN and CDR2 is SVGIG (reference sequence). V shed 2 bases, J shed 0 bases, and the junction held 7 bases outside the gene matches. CDR3 length: 16 residues. CDR3 sequence reads: CAWSLDRVNSGNTIYF. The DNA of the CDR3 is TGTGCCTGGAGTCTCGACAGGGTTAACTCTGGAAACACCATATATTTT.

This clone has only a few counts. The chain combines TRBV11-2 with TRBJ2-1; the D gene is possibly TRBD1 (5 bases). The CDR3 loop spans 13 amino acids. Germline V gene sequence: CDR1 SGHAT, CDR2 FQNNGV. V was cut by 3 bases and J by 5 bases, with 8 bases left in between. The CDR3 here is CASSLGHNNEQFF. CDR3 nucleotides: TGTGCCAGCAGCTTGGGGCATAACAATGAGCAGTTCTTC.

This clone appeared a few times. This CDR3 reads CASSLGQDNEKLFF. The CDR3 DNA sequence: TGCGCCAGCAGCCTGGGACAGGACAATGAAAAACTGTTTTTT. V is TRBV5-1 and J is TRBJ1-4; 8 bases fit TRBD1. CDR1 SGHRS and CDR2 YFSETQ come from the germline V gene. V dropped 4 bases and J dropped 5; count of bases not matched to a gene: 4. The CDR3 sequence is 14 residues long.

This clone was counted at least ten times. The chain links TRBV6-5 to TRBJ1-6; weak D call: TRBD1 (5 bases). Looked up from germline, CDR1 is MNHEY and CDR2 is SVGAGI. The CDR3 contains 14 residues. Between the trimmed V and J ends, which lost 7 bases and 5 bases, there was a span of 12 bases. The CDR3 sequence is CASMPDTNNSPLHF. The CDR3 nucleotides read TGTGCCAGCATGCCGGACACCAATAATTCACCCCTCCACTTT.

V and J are TRBV28 and TRBJ2-1; 16 nucleotides line up with TRBD2. Unmatched junction bases numbered 7, after V lost 5 bases and J lost 6 bases. The germline gives CDR1 MDHEN, CDR2 SYDVKM. The CDR3 is 17 residues long. CDR3 DNA sequence: TGTGCCAGCAGTGTGCGGGGACTAGCGGGAGGGATCAATGAGCAGTTCTTC. Translating gives CASSVRGLAGGINEQFF.

The chain couples TRBV2 to TRBJ1-2; weak D call: TRBD1 (6 bases). Germline V gives CDR1 SNHLY, CDR2 FYNNEI. The CDR3 length is 14 residues. The V end was cut by 6 bases, the J end by 1 base, with 12 bases between. This chain's CDR3 is CASRLTGLNYGYTF. CDR3 in DNA: TGTGCCAGCAGATTGACAGGACTTAACTATGGCTACACCTTC. Complete variable domain (other parts from reference TRBV2 and TRBJ1-2): EPEVTQTPSHQVTQMGQEVILRCVPISNHLYFYWYRQILGQKVEFLVSFYNNEISEKSEIFDDQFSVERPDGSNFTLKIRSTKLEDSAMYFCASRLTGLNYGYTFGSGTRLTVV.

This clone occurred a few times. V usage is TRBV15 and J usage is TRBJ2-1; 7 nucleotides align to TRBD1. Looked up from germline, CDR1 is LNHNV and CDR2 is YYDKDF (reference sequence). With V trimmed by 3 bases and J by 9 bases, 5 bases remained unmatched. The CDR3 consists of 13 residues. The CDR3, as DNA: TGTGCCACCAGCAGGGACAGGCGGCCTGAGCAGTTCTTC. As protein: CATSRDRRPEQFF.

J is TRBJ2-3 and V is TRBV2, with D perhaps TRBD1 (5 bases). CDR3 length: 13 amino acids. Trimming left V 2 bases short and J 6 bases short, with 9 bases between. Germline loops: CDR1 SNHLY, CDR2 FYNNEI. The CDR3 loop reads CASSESRGDTQYF. The CDR3 DNA reads TGTGCCAGCAGTGAAAGTAGGGGTGATACGCAGTATTTT.